In this sample, the clone carrying this TCR beta chain turned up many times. Its target is unknown. This CDR3 comprises 16 residues. Trimming removed 3 bases at V and 0 bases at J, with 12 bases between. Diagnoses rested on clinical symptoms, serum thyroxine and TRAb, thyroid ultrasound and orbital computed tomography. This sample was taken from a study of T cells in Graves' hyperthyroidism and ophthalmopathy. Study background: Initial diagnosis, before any treatment, was when peripheral blood was collected. General study findings and limits: Progression to ophthalmopathy was predicted a median of approximately 6.4 months early.

Template material for amplifying TCR beta CDR3 regions consisted of RNA transcripts. RT-PCR in the first round (using the HTBI primer set) targeted the TCR CDR3. TCRdb passed the multiplex PCR reads through MiXCR, listing each CDR3 protein once. Of 550,000 to 650,000 distinct CDR3 sequences in the sample, 11% to 15% were seen once. This rearrangement joins TRBV12-3 or TRBV12-4 to TRBJ2-1, with D possibly matching TRBD2 (6 bases). Sequenced sample: blood. The sequence derives from a woman in her thirties or forties with Graves' hyperthyroidism. Here the CDR3 DNA reads TGTGCCAGCAGTTTTCGTATAGCGGTCTCCTACAATGAGCAGTTCTTC. Residues: CASSFRIAVSYNEQFF.